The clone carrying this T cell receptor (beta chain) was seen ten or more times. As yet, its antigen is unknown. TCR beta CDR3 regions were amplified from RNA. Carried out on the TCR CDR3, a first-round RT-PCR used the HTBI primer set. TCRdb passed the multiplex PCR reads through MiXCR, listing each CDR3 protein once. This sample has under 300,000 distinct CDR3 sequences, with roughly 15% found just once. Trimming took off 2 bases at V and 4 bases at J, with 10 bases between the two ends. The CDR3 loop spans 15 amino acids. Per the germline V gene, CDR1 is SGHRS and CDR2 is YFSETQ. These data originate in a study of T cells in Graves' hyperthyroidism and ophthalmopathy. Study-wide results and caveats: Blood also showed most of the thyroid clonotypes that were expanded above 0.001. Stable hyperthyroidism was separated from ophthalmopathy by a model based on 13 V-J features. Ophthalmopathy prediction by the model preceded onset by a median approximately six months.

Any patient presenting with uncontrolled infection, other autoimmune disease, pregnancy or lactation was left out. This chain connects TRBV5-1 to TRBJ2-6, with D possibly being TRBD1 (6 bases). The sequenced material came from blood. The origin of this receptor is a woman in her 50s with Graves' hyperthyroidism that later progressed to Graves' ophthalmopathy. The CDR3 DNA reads TGCGCCAGCAGCTTAGGGGGTAGAGGGGCCAACGTCCTGACTTTC. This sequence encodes CASSLGGRGANVLTF.